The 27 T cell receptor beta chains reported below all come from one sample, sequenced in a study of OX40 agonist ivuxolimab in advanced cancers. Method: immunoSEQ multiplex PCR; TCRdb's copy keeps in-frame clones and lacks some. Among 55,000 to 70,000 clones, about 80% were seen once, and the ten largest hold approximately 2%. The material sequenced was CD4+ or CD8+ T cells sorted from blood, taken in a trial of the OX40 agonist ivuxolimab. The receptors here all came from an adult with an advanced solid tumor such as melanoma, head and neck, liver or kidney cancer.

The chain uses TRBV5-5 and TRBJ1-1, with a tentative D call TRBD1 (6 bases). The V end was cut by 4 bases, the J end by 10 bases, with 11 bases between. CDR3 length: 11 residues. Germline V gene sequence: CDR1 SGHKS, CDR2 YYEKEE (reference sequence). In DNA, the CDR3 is TGTGCCAGCAGCGTCACAGGGACAGCTTTCTTT. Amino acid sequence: CASSVTGTAFF.

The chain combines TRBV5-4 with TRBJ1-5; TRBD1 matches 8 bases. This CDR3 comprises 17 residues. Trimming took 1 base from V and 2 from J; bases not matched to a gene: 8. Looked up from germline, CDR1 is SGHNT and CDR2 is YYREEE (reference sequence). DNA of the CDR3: TGTGCCAGCAGCTTGAGGACAGGGATCGGAGGCAATCAGCCCCAGCATTTT. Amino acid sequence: CASSLRTGIGGNQPQHF.

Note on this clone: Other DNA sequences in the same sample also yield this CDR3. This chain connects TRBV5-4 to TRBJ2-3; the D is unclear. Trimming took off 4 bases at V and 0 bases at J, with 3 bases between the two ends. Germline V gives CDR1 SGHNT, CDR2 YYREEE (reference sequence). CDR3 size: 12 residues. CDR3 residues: CASSLSTDTQYF. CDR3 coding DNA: TGTGCCAGCAGCCTTAGCACAGATACGCAGTATTTT. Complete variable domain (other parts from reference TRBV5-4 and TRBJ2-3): ETGVTQSPTHLIKTRGQQVTLRCSSQSGHNTVSWYQQALGQGPQFIFQYYREEENGRGNFPPRFSGLQFPNYSSELNVNALELDDSALYLCASSLSTDTQYFGPGTRLTVL.

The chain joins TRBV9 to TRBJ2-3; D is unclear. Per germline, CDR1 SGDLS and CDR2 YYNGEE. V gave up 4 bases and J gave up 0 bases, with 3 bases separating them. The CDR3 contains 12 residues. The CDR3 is CASSLSTDTQYF. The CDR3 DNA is TGTGCCAGCAGCCTGAGCACAGATACGCAGTATTTT. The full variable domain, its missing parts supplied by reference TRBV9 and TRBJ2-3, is DSGVTQTPKHLITATGQRVTLRCSPRSGDLSVYWYQQSLDQGLQFLIQYYNGEERAKGNILERFSAQQFPDLHSELNLSSLELGDSALYFCASSLSTDTQYFGPGTRLTVL.

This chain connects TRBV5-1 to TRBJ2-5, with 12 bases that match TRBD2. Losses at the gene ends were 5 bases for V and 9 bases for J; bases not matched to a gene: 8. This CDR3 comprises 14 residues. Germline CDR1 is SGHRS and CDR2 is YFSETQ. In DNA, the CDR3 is TGCGCCAGCAGGAGACTAGCGGGGGAGGGTGCCCAGTACTTC. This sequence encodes CASRRLAGEGAQYF.

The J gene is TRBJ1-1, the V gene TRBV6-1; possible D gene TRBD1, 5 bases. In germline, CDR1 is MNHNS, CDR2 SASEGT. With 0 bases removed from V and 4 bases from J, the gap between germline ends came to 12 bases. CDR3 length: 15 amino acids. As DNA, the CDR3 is TGTGCCAGCAGTGAAGCGCTCCGGGGCGGCACTGAAGCTTTCTTT. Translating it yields CASSEALRGGTEAFF.

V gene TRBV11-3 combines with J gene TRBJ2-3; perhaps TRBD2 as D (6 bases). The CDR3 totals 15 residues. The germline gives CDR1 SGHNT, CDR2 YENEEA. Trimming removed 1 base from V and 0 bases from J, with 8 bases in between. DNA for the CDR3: TGTGCCAGCAGCTTAGTGGCGGGGAGCACAGATACGCAGTATTTT. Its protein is CASSLVAGSTDTQYF.

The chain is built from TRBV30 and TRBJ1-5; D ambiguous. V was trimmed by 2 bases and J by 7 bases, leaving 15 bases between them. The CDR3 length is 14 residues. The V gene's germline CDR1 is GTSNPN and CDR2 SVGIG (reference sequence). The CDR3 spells CAWSLGGISQPQHF. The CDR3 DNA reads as TGTGCCTGGAGTCTTGGAGGGATAAGCCAGCCCCAGCATTTT.

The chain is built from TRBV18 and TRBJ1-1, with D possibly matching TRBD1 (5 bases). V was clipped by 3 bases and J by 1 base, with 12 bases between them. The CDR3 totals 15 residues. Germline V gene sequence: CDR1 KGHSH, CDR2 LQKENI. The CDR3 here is CASSPRDGRNTEAFF. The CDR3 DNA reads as TGTGCCAGCTCACCTAGGGACGGAAGGAACACTGAAGCTTTCTTT.

CDR3 in DNA: TGTGCCAGCAGCAAACGGTGGGCGGGAGGCTGGAACGAGCAGTACTTC. Protein product: CASSKRWAGGWNEQYF. The chain employs TRBV27 and TRBJ2-7; 8 positions match TRBD2. This CDR3 is 16 amino acids long. V dropped 6 bases and J dropped 5; count of bases not matched to a gene: 15. CDR1 and CDR2 from the germline V gene are MNHEY and SMNVEV (reference sequence).

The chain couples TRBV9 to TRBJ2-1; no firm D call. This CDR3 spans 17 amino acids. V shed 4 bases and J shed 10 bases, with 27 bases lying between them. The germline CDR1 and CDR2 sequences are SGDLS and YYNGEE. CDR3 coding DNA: TGTGCCAGCAGCCCCCCCTGGTGGGCCTCCCGCCTGGGGGAGCAGTTCTTC. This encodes CASSPPWWASRLGEQFF.

Here the CDR3 DNA reads TGTGCCAGCAGCTTGGCCGGGACAGGTTCCTACGAGCAGTACTTC. This codes for CASSLAGTGSYEQYF. This chain joins TRBV7-2 and TRBJ2-7; TRBD1 matches at 8 bases. V gave up 3 bases and J gave up 1 base; unmatched junction bases: 5. The CDR3 contains 15 residues. Looked up from germline, CDR1 is SGHTA and CDR2 is FQGNSA. The complete variable domain, with remaining parts taken from reference TRBV7-2 and TRBJ2-7, reads GAGVSQSPSNKVTEKGKDVELRCDPISGHTALYWYRQSLGQGLEFLIYFQGNSAPDKSGLPSDRFSAERTGGSVSTLTIQRTQQEDSAVYLCASSLAGTGSYEQYFGPGTRLTVT.

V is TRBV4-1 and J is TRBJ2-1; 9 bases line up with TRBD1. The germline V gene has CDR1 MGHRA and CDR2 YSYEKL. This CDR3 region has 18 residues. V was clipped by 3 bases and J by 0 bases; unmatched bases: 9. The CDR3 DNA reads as TGCGCCAGCAGCCAGCTGACAGGGGGTTCCAGCTCCTACAATGAGCAGTTCTTC. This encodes CASSQLTGGSSSYNEQFF.

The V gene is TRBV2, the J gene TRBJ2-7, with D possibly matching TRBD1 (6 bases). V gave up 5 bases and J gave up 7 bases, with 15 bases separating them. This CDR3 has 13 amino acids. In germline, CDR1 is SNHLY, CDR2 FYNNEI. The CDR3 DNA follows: TGTGCCAGCAGTAGGACAGTCGTGATTGAGCAGTACTTC. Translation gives CASSRTVVIEQYF.

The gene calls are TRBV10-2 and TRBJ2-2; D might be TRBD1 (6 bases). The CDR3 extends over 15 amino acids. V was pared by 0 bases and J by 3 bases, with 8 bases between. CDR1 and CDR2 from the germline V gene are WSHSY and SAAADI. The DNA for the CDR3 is TGCGCCAGCAGTGAGTCGAGGGGGTACACCGGGGAGCTGTTTTTT. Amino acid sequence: CASSESRGYTGELFF.

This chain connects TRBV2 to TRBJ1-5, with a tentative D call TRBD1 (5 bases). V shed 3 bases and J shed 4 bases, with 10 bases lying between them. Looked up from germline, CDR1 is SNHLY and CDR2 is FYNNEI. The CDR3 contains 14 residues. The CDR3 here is CASSEGLPNQPQHF. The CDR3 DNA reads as TGTGCCAGCAGTGAGGGACTGCCGAATCAGCCCCAGCATTTT.

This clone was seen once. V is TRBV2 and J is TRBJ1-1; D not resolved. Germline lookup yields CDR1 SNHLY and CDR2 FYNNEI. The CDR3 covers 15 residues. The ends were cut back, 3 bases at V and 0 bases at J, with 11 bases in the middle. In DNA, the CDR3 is TGTGCCAGCAGTGAGTATTTGGGGATGAACACTGAAGCTTTCTTT. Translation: CASSEYLGMNTEAFF.

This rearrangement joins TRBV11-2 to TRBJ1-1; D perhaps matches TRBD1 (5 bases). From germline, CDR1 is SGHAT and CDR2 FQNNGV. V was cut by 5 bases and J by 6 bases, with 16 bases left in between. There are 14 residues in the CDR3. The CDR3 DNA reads TGTGCCAGCAGCCGGGACTTCGCTCTGGCTGAAGCTTTCTTT. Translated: CASSRDFALAEAFF.

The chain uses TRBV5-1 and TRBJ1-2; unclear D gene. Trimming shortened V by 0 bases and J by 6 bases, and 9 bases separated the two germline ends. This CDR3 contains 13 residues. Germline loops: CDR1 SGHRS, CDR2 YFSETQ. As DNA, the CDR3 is TGCGCCAGCAGCTTGGCCATACAAGATGGCTACACCTTC. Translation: CASSLAIQDGYTF. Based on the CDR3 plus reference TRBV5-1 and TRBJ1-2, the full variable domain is KAGVTQTPRYLIKTRGQQVTLSCSPISGHRSVSWYQQTPGQGLQFLFEYFSETQRNKGNFPGRFSGRQFSNSRSEMNVSTLELGDSALYLCASSLAIQDGYTFGSGTRLTVV.

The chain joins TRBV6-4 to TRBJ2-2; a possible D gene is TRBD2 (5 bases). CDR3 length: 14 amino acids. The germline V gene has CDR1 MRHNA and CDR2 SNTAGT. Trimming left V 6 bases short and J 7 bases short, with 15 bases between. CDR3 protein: CASSPDGVVGELFF. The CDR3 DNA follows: TGTGCCAGCAGCCCCGACGGGGTAGTCGGGGAGCTGTTTTTT.

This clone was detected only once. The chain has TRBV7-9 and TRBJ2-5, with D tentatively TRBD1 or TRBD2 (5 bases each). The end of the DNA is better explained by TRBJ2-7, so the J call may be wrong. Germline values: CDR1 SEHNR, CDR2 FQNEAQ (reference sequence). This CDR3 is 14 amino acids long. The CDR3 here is CASSPTRDDVEQYF. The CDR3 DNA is TGTGCCAGCAGCCCGACACGGGACGATGTCGAGCAGTACTTC.

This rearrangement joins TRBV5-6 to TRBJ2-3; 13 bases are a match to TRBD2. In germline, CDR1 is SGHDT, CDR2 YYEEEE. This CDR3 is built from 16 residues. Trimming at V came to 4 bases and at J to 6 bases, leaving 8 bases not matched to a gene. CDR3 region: CASSPLAGGPWDTQYF. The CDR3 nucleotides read TGTGCCAGCAGCCCACTAGCGGGAGGGCCATGGGATACGCAGTATTTT.

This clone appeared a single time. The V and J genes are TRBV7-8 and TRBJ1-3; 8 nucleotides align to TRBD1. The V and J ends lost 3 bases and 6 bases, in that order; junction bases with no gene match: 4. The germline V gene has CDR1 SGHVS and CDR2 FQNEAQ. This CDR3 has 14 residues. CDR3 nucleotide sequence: TGTGCCAGCAGCTTGGACAGGGTGGAAAACACCATATATTTT. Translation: CASSLDRVENTIYF.

Here the CDR3 DNA reads TGTGCCAGCAGCTTAGGCGGGGGGCCAGATACGCAGTATTTT. Residues: CASSLGGGPDTQYF. This chain links TRBV11-3 with TRBJ2-3, with 8 bases lining up with TRBD2. Unmatched junction bases numbered 1, after V lost 1 base and J lost 4 bases. The CDR3 length is 14 residues. CDR1 SGHNT and CDR2 YENEEA come from the germline V gene.

The CDR3 DNA is TGTGCCAGCAGCAGGAGGACTAGCGGGGGGACAGATACGCAGTATTTT. This gives the protein CASSRRTSGGTDTQYF. The chain recombines TRBV7-2 with TRBJ2-3; 14 bases line up with TRBD2. This CDR3 has 16 residues. From germline, CDR1 is SGHTA and CDR2 FQGNSA. The V and J ends lost 5 bases and 3 bases, in that order; junction bases with no gene match: 4.

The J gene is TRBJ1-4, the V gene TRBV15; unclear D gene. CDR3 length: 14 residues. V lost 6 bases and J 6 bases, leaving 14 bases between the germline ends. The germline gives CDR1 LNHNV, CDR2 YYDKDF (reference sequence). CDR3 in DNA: TGTGCCACCAGGGGTTGGGGAGCCCATGAAAAACTGTTTTTT. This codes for CATRGWGAHEKLFF.

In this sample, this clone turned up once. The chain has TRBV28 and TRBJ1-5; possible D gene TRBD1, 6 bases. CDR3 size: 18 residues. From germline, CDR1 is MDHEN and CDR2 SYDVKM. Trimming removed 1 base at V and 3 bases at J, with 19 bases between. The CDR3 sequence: CASSLSQGFFGYNQPQHF. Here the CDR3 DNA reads TGTGCCAGCAGTTTATCACAGGGTTTTTTTGGATACAATCAGCCCCAGCATTTT.